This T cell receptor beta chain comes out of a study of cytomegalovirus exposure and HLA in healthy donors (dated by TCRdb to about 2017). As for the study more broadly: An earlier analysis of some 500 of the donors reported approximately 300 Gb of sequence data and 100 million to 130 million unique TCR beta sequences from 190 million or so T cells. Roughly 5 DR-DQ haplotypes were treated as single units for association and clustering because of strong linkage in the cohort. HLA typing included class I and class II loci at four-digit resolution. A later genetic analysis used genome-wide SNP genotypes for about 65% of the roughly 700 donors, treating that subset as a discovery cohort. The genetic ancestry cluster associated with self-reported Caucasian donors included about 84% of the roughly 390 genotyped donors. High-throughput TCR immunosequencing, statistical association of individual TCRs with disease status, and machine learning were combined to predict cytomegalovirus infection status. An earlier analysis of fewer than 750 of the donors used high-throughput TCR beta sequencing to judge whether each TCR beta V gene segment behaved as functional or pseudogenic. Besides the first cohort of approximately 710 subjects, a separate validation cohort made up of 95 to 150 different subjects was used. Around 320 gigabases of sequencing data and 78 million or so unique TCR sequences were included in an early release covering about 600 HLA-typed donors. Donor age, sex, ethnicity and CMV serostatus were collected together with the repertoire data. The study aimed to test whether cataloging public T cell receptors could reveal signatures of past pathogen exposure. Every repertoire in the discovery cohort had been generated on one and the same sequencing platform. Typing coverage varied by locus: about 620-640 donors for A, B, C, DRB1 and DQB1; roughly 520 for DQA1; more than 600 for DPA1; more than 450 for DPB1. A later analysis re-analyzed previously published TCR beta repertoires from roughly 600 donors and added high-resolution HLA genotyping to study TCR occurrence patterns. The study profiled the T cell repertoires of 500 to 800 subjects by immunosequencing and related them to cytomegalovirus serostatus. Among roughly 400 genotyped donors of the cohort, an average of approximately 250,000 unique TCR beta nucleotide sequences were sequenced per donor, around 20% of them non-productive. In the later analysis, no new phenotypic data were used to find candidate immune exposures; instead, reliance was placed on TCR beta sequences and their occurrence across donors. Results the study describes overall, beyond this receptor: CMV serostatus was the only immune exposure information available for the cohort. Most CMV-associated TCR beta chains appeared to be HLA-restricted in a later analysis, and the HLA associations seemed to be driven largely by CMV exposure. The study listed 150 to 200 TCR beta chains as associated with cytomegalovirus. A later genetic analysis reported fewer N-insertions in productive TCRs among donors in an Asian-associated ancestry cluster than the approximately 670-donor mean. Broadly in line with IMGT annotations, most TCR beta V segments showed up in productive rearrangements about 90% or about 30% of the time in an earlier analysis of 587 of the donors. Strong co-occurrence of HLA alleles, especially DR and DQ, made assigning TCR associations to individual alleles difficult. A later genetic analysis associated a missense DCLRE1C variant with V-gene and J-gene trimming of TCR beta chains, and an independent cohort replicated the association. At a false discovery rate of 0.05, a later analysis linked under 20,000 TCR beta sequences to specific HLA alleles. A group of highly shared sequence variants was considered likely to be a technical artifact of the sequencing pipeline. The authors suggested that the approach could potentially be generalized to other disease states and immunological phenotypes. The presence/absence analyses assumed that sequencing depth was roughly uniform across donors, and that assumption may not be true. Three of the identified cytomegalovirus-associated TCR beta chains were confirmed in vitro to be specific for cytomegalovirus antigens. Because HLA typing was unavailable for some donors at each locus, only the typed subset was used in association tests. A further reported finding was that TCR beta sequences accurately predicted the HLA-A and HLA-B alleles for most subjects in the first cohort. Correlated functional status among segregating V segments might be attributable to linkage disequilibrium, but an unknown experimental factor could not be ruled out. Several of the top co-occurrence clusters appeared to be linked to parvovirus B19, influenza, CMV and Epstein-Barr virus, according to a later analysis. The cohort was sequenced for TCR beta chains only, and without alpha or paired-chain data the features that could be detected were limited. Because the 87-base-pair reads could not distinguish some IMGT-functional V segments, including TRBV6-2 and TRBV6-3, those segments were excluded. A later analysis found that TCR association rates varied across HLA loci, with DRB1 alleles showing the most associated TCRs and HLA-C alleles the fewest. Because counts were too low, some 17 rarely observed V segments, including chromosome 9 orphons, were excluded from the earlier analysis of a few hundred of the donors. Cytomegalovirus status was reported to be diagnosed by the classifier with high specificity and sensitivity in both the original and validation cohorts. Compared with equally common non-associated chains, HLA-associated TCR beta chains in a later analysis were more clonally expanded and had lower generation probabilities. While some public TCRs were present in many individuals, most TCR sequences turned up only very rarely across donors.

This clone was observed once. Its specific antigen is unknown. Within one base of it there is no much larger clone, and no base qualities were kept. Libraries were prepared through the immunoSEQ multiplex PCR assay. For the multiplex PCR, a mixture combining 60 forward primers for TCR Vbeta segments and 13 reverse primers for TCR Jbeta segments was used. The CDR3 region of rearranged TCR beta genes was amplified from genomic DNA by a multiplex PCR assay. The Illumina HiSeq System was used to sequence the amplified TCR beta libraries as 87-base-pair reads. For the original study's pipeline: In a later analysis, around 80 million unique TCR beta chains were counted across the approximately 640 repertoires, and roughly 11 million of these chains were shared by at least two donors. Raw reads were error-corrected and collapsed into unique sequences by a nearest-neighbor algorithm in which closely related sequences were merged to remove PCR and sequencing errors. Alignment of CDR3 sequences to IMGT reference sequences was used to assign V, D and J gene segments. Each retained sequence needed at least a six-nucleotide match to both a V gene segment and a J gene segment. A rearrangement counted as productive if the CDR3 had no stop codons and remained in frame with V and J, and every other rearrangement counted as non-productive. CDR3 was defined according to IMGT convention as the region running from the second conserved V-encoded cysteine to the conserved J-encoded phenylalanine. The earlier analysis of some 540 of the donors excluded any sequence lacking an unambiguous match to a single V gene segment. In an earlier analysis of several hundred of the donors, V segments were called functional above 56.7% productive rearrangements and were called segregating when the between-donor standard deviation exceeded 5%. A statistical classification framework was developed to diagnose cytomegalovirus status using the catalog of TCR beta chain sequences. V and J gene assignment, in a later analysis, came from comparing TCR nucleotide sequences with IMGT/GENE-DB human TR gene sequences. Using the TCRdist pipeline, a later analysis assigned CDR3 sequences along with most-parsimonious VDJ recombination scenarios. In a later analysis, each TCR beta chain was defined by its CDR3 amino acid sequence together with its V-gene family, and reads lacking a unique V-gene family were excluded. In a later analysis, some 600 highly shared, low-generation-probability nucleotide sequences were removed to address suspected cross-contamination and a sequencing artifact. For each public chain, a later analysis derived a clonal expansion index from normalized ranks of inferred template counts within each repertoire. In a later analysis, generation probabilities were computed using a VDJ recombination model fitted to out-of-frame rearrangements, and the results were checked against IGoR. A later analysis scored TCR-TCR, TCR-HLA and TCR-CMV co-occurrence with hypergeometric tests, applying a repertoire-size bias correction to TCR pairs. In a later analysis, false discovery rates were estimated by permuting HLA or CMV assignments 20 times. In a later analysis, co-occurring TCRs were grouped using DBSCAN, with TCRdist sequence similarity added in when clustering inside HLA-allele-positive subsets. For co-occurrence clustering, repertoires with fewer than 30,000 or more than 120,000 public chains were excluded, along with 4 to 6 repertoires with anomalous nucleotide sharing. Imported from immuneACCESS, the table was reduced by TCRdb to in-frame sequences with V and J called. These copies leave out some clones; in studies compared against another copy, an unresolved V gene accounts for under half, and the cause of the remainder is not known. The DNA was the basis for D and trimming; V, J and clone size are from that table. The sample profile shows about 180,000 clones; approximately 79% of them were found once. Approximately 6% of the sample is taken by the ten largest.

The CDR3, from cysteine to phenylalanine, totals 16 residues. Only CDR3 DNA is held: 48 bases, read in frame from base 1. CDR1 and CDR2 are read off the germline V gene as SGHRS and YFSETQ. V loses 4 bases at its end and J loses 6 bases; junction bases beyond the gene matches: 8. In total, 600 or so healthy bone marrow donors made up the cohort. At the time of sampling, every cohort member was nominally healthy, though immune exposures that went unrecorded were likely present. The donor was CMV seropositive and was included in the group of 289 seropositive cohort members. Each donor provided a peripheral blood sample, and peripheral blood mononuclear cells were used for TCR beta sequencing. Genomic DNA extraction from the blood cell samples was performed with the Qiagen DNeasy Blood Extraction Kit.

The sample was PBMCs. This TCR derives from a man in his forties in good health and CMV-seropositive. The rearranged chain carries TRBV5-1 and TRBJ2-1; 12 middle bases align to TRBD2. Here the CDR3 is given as CASSLQTSGSSNEQFF. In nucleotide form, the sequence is TGCGCCAGCAGCCTCCAGACTAGCGGGAGTTCCAATGAGCAGTTCTTC.